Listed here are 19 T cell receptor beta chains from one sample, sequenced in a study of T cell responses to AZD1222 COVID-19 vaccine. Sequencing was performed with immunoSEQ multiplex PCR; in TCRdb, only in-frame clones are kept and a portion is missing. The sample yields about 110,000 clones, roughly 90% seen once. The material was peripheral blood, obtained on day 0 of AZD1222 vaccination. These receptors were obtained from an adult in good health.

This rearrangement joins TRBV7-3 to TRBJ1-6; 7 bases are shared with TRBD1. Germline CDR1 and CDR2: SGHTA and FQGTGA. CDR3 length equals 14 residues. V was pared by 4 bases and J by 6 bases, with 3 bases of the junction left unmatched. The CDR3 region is CASSSGTVNSPLHF. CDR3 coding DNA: TGTGCCAGCAGCTCCGGGACAGTTAATTCACCCCTCCACTTT.

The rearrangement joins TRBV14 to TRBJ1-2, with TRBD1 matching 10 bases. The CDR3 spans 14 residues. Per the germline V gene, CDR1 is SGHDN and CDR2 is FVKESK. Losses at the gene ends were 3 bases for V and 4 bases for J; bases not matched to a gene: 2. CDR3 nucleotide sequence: TGTGCCAGCAGCCACCGGACAGGGGGCTATGGCTACACCTTC. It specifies CASSHRTGGYGYTF. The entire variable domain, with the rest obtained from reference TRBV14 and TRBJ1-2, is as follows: EAGVTQFPSHSVIEKGQTVTLRCDPISGHDNLYWYRRVMGKEIKFLLHFVKESKQDESGMPNNRFLAERTGGTYSTLKVQPAELEDSGVYFCASSHRTGGYGYTFGSGTRLTVV.

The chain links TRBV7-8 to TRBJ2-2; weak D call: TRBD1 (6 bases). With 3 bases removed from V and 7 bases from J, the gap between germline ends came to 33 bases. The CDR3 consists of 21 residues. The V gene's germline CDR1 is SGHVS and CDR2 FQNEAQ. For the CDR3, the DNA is TGTGCCAGCAGCTTCCCACCGGGGACACAGGGACCCGGGATCAATCACGGGGAGCTGTTTTTT. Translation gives CASSFPPGTQGPGINHGELFF.

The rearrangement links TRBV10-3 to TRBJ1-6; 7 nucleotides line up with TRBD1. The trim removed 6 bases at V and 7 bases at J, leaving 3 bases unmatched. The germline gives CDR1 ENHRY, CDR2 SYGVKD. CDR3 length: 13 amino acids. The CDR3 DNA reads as TGTGCCATCAGGCTGGACAGGAATTCACCCCTCCACTTT. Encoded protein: CAIRLDRNSPLHF.

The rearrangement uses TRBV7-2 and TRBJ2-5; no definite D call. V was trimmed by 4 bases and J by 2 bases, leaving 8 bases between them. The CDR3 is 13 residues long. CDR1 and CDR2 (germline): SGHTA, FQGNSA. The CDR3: CASSSLRQETQYF. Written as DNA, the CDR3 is TGTGCCAGCAGCTCCCTCAGGCAAGAGACCCAGTACTTC.

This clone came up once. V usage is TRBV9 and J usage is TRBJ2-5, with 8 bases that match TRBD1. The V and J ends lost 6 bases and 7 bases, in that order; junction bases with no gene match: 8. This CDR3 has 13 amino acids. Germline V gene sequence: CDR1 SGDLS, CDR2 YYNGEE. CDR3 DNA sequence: TGTGCCAGCACCTCGGACAGGGTGGGGACCCAGTACTTC. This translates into CASTSDRVGTQYF.

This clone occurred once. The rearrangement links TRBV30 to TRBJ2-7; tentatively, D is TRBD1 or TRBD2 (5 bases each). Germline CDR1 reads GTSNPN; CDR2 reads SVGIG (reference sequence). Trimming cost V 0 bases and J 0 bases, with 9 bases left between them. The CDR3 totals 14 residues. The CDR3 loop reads CAWSVGTVSYEQYF. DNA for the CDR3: TGTGCCTGGAGTGTTGGGACGGTCTCCTACGAGCAGTACTTC.

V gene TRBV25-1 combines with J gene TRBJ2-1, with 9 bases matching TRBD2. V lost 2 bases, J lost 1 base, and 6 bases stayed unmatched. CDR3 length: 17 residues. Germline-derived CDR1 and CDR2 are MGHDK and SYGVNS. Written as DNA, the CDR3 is TGTGCCAGCAGTGAAACCGCGGGGGGGCCATCCTACAATGAGCAGTTCTTC. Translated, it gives CASSETAGGPSYNEQFF.

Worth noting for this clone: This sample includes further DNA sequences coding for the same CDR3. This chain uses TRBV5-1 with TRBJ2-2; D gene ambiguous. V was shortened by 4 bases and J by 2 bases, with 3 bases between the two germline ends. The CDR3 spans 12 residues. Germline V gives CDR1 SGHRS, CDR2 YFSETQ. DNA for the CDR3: TGCGCCAGCAGCCAAAACACCGGGGAGCTGTTTTTT. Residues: CASSQNTGELFF.

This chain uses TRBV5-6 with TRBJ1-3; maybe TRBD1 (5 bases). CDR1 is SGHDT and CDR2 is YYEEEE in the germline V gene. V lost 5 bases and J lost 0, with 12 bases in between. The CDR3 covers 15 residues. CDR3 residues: CASSSRGFSGNTIYF. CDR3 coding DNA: TGTGCCAGCAGTTCCCGGGGGTTCTCTGGAAACACCATATATTTT.

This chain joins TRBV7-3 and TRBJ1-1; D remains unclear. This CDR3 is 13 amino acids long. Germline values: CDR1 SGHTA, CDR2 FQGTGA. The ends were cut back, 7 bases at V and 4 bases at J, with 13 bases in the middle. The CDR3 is CASKPTGGTEAFF. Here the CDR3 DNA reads TGTGCCAGCAAGCCGACTGGCGGCACTGAAGCTTTCTTT.

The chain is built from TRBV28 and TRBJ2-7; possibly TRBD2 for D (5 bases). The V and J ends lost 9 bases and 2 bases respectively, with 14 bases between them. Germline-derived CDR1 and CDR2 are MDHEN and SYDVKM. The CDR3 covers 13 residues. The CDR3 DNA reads TGTGCCAGTCTAAAGTCGGGGACCTACGAGCAGTACTTC. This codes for CASLKSGTYEQYF.

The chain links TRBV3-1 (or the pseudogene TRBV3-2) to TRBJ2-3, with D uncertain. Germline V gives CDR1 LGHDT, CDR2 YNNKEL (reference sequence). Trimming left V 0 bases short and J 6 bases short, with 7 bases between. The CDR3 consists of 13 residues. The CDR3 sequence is CASSQDRADTQYF. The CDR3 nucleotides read TGTGCCAGCAGCCAAGATCGGGCGGATACGCAGTATTTT.

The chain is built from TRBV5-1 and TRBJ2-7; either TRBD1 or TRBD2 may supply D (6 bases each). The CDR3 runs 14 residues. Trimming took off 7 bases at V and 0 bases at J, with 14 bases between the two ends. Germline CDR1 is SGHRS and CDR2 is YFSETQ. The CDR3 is CASAGGTNSYEQYF. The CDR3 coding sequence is TGCGCCAGCGCCGGCGGGACAAACTCCTACGAGCAGTACTTC.

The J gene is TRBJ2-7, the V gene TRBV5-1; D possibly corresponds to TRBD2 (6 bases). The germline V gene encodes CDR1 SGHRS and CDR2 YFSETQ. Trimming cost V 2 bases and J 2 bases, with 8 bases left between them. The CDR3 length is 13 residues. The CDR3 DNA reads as TGCGCCAGCAGCTTCGGGGGACCCTACGAGCAGTACTTC. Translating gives CASSFGGPYEQYF.

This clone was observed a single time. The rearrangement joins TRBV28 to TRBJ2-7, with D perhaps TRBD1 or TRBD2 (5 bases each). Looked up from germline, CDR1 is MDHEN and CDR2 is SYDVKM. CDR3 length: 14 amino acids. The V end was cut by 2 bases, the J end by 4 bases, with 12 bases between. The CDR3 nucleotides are TGTGCCAGCAGTTTAGCAGGGAGCTTGTACGAGCAGTACTTC. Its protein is CASSLAGSLYEQYF.

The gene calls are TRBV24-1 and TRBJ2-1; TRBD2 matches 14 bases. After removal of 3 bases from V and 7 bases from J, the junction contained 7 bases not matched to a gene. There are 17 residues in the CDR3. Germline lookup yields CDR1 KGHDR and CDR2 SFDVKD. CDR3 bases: TGTGCCACCAGTGATCCAGGACTAGCGGGGGGTGAGAATGAGCAGTTCTTC. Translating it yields CATSDPGLAGGENEQFF.

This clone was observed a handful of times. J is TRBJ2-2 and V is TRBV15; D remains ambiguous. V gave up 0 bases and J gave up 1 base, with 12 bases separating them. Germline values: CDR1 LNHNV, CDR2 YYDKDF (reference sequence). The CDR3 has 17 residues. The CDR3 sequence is CATSRDEVALNTGELFF. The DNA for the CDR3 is TGTGCCACCAGCAGAGATGAAGTAGCCCTGAACACCGGGGAGCTGTTTTTT.

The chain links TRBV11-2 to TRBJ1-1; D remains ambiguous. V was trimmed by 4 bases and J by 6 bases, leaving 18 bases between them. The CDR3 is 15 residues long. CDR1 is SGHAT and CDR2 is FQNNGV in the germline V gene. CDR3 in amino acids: CASSSGRGWEAEAFF. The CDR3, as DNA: TGTGCCAGCAGCTCCGGAAGAGGGTGGGAAGCTGAAGCTTTCTTT. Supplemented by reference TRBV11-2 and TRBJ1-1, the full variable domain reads EAGVAQSPRYKIIEKRQSVAFWCNPISGHATLYWYQQILGQGPKLLIQFQNNGVVDDSQLPKDRFSAERLKGVDSTLKIQPAKLEDSAVYLCASSSGRGWEAEAFFGQGTRLTVV.